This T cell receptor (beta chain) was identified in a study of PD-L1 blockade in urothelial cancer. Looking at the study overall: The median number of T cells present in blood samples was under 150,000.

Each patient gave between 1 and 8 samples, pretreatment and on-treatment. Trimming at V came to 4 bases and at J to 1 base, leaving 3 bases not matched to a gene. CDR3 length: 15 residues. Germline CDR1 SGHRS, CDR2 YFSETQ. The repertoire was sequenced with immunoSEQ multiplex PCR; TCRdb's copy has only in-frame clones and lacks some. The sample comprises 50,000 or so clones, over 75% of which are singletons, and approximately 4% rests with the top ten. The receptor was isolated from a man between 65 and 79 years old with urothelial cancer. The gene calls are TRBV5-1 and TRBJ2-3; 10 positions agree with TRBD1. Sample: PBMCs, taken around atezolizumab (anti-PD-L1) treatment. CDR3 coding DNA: TGCGCCAGCAGCCTGACAGGGGGCGGCACAGATACGCAGTATTTT. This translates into CASSLTGGGTDTQYF.